A selection of T cell receptor beta chains follows, all from one sample in a study of T cell repertoires in cytomegalovirus infection. TCRdb re-analysed the reads in MiXCR, keeping a single row per CDR3 protein. The sample includes about 310,000 distinct CDR3 sequences, 25% seen only once; the top ten take 10% to 15%. Which antigens these TCRs recognize remains unknown. The sequenced sample was cultured PBMCs, obtained from culture after CMV antigen stimulation. These receptors all stem from a human donor in good health (CMV status not recorded). Some clones in this sample may be carry-over from other donors' samples. The CDR3 runs from the conserved cysteine through the conserved F or W. A D gene is named only where the DNA matches it firmly.

V gene	CDR3 length	D gene	J gene	CDR3 protein
TRBV7-9	14	-	TRBJ2-1	CASSFSLGGNEQFF
TRBV5-6	13	-	TRBJ1-6	CASRARGVSPLHF
TRBV5-8	16	-	TRBJ1-2	CASSFLNGVTADGYTF
TRBV2	14	-	TRBJ1-1	CASSENIIGTEAFF
TRBV7-9	16	TRBD2	TRBJ2-1	CASSTGTSGSYNEQFF
TRBV12-3/TRBV12-4	12	-	TRBJ2-1	CASSSGAEKQFF
TRBV19	17	-	TRBJ1-3	CASSIGGAGTLGNTIYF
TRBV11-2	20	TRBD2	TRBJ2-2	CASSHYGGLAGGLRTGELFF
TRBV19	14	-	TRBJ1-2	CASSVPGQRNGYTF
TRBV5-8	15	TRBD1	TRBJ2-5	CASSLADRDKETQYF
TRBV7-2	16	-	TRBJ2-1	CASSFSGLQTYNEQFF
TRBV6-6	13	TRBD1	TRBJ2-7	CASSRQGRDEQYF
TRBV19	16	-	TRBJ2-2	CASSPPRGRGPGELFF
TRBV11-3	18	TRBD1	TRBJ1-1	CASSPDQGAPNMNTEAFF
TRBV7-2	13	-	TRBJ1-2	CASSLDESYGYTF